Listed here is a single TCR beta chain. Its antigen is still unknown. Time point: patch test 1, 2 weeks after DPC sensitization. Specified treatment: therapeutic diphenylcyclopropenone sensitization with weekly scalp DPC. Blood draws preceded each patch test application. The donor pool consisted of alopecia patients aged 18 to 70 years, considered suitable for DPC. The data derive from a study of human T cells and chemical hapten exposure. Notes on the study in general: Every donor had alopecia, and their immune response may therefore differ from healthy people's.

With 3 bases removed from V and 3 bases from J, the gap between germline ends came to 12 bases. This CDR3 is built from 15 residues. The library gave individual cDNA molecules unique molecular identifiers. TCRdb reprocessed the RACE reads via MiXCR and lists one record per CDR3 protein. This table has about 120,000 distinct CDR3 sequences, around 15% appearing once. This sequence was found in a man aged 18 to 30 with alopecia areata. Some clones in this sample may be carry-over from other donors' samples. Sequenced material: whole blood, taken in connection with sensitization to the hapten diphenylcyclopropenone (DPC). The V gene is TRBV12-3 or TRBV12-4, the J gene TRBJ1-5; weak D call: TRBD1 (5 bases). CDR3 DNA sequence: TGTGCCAGCAGTTTCGCCAGGGCGAACAATCAGCCCCAGCATTTT. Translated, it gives CASSFARANNQPQHF.